Sequencing of this TCR beta chain was carried out in a study of T cell repertoires in cytomegalovirus infection. Looking at the study overall: Both a matching HLA type and CMV infection were indicated by public TCR beta signatures.

The sample holds one count of this clonotype. The antigen remains unidentified. It may be a read error: a sequence one base away is much more abundant. Germline V gene sequence: CDR1 MNHNY, CDR2 SVGAGI (reference sequence). The CDR3 extends over 12 amino acids. V lost 9 bases and J lost 2, with 11 bases in between. From the reads, TCRdb called clonotypes with MiXCR, one entry per CDR3 protein. The table includes under 600,000 distinct CDR3 sequences, 16% detected once. Study findings and constraints: CMV-specific HLA-C-restricted TCR beta clonotypes dominated the ex vivo response.

Sequences were obtained from CD8+ T cells from PBMCs. The TCR originated in a human donor in good health (CMV status not recorded). Some clones in this sample may be carry-over from other donors' samples. The V and J genes are TRBV6-6 and TRBJ2-7; no clear D gene. The DNA for the CDR3 is TGTGCCAGTTGGGCAGGCGCCTACGAGCAGTACTTC. Its protein product is CASWAGAYEQYF.